These 32 T cell receptor beta chains were sequenced from one sample in a study of shared clonotypes between healthy human individuals. Repertoires were generated with immunoSEQ multiplex PCR, while TCRdb's copy carries only in-frame clones and drops some. The sample holds over a million clones, roughly 70% seen once. Sequencing used memory CD4+ T cells sorted from blood. Subset defined: CD45RA-negative fraction. Receptor source: a man younger than 35 in good health.

This clone was counted once. V gene TRBV2 combines with J gene TRBJ2-5; unclear D gene. This CDR3 contains 15 residues. V lost 3 bases and J lost 2, with 13 bases in between. Germline V gene sequence: CDR1 SNHLY, CDR2 FYNNEI. The CDR3 nucleotides read TGTGCCAGCAGTGACAGGAGACTCACACAAGAGACCCAGTACTTC. Translating gives CASSDRRLTQETQYF.

The count of this clone is one. V is TRBV25-1 and J is TRBJ1-3, with a tentative D call TRBD1 (5 bases). The CDR3 loop spans 14 amino acids. CDR1 and CDR2 from the germline V gene are MGHDK and SYGVNS. The ends were cut back, 10 bases at V and 8 bases at J, with 21 bases in the middle. The chain's CDR3 is CATTGTGIRDTIYF. The CDR3 DNA follows: TGTGCCACTACCGGGACGGGGATACGAGACACCATATATTTT.

The chain links TRBV4-3 to TRBJ2-5; D possibly uses TRBD1 or TRBD2 (5 bases each). The J call may be in error: the DNA end matches TRBJ2-7 better. This CDR3 has 17 amino acids. Germline V CDR1 and CDR2: LGHNA, YSLEER. The CDR3 nucleotides are TGCGCCAGCAGCCGATCTACGCTTGGGACGGAGACCTACGAGCAGTACTTC. Translated: CASSRSTLGTETYEQYF.

DNA for the CDR3: TGCAGCGTTGAATCGAGGCGGGGGAACACCGGGGAGCTGTTTTTT. Protein: CSVESRRGNTGELFF. The chain combines TRBV29-1 with TRBJ2-2, with D perhaps matching TRBD2 (6 bases). From germline, CDR1 is SQVTM and CDR2 ANQGSEA. The CDR3 runs 15 residues. Trimming removed 2 bases at V and 1 base at J, with 11 bases between.

The V call is TRBV7-2, the J call TRBJ2-5, with unresolved D. V lost 2 bases and J lost 1, with 5 bases in between. From germline, CDR1 is SGHTA and CDR2 FQGNSA. The CDR3 has 13 amino acids. DNA of the CDR3: TGTGCCAGCAGCTTAACAATCCAAGAGACCCAGTACTTC. It yields the protein CASSLTIQETQYF.

V and J are TRBV7-2 and TRBJ2-6; TRBD1 matches at 8 bases. The CDR3 consists of 15 residues. J gave up 3 bases and V 6 bases, and 4 bases lay outside the gene matches. Germline CDR1 SGHTA, CDR2 FQGNSA. The CDR3 region is CASSSDRGGANVLTF. The DNA for the CDR3 is TGTGCCAGCAGTTCCGACAGGGGTGGGGCCAACGTCCTGACTTTC.

The V call is TRBV29-1, the J call TRBJ2-3; D remains unclear. CDR1 is SQVTM, CDR2 ANQGSEA, per germline. The CDR3 extends over 12 amino acids. Between the trimmed V and J ends, which lost 5 bases and 1 base, there was a span of 7 bases. The CDR3 DNA reads TGCAGCGTTATAGTGGGCACAGATACGCAGTATTTT. Encoded protein: CSVIVGTDTQYF.

The chain recombines TRBV11-3 with TRBJ2-7; 11 positions match TRBD2. V lost 9 bases, J lost 2 bases, and 6 bases stayed unmatched. This CDR3 spans 14 amino acids. The germline V gene encodes CDR1 SGHNT and CDR2 YENEEA. For the CDR3, the DNA is TGTGCCAGTCTACTAGCGGGGGACGCCTACGAGCAGTACTTC. This gives the protein CASLLAGDAYEQYF. Looking up the rest from reference TRBV11-3 and TRBJ2-7 gives the full variable domain: EAGVVQSPRYKIIEKKQPVAFWCNPISGHNTLYWYLQNLGQGPELLIRYENEEAVDDSQLPKDRFSAERLKGVDSTLKIQPAELGDSAVYLCASLLAGDAYEQYFGPGTRLTVT.

This clone was seen once. V gene TRBV7-9 combines with J gene TRBJ2-7; 7 bases are shared with TRBD1. Per germline, CDR1 SEHNR and CDR2 FQNEAQ (reference sequence). The length of the CDR3 is 13 residues. Germline trimming cut 5 bases from V and 2 bases from J; bases unmatched to any gene: 3. The DNA of the CDR3 is TGTGCCAGCAGCCGACAGGGAGCCTACGAGCAGTACTTC. This sequence encodes CASSRQGAYEQYF.

The chain uses TRBV15 and TRBJ1-2; possible D gene TRBD1, 5 bases. This CDR3 spans 14 amino acids. With 1 base removed from V and 8 bases from J, the gap between germline ends came to 14 bases. Germline lookup yields CDR1 LNHNV and CDR2 YYDKDF (reference sequence). For the CDR3, the DNA is TGTGCCACCAGCAGAGTAGAGGCAGGGCAAGGCTACACCTTC. This translates into CATSRVEAGQGYTF. Variable domain in full (rest from reference TRBV15 and TRBJ1-2): DAMVIQNPRYQVTQFGKPVTLSCSQTLNHNVMYWYQQKSSQAPKLLFHYYDKDFNNEADTPDNFQSRRPNTSFCFLDIRSPGLGDTAMYLCATSRVEAGQGYTFGSGTRLTVV.

This clone was counted once. This chain links TRBV18 with TRBJ2-6; D ambiguous. Germline V CDR1 and CDR2: KGHSH, LQKENI. The CDR3 contains 15 residues. V lost 1 base, J lost 6 bases, and 10 bases lay in between. The CDR3 reads CASSPQGLKANVLTF. In DNA form, the CDR3 reads TGTGCCAGCTCACCACAGGGCCTTAAGGCCAACGTCCTGACTTTC.

The gene calls are TRBV7-9 and TRBJ1-4; no clear D gene. The CDR3 totals 14 residues. Germline V lookup: CDR1 SEHNR, CDR2 FQNEAQ (reference sequence). Trimming cost V 6 bases and J 0 bases, with 8 bases left between them. The CDR3 loop is CASRVVATNEKLFF. As DNA, the CDR3 is TGTGCCAGCAGGGTAGTCGCAACTAATGAAAAACTGTTTTTT.

The chain employs TRBV7-8 and TRBJ2-7; 9 nucleotides agree with TRBD2. This CDR3 is 17 amino acids long. The V gene's germline CDR1 is SGHVS and CDR2 FQNEAQ. V trimming: 0 bases; J trimming: 3 bases; junction bases outside the gene matches: 9. CDR3 amino acids: CASSLAQGGGANYEQYF. CDR3 nucleotides: TGTGCCAGCAGCTTAGCGCAGGGCGGGGGGGCGAACTACGAGCAGTACTTC.

This clone came up once. The chain joins TRBV29-1 to TRBJ2-1; D is unresolved. Germline CDR1 is SQVTM and CDR2 is ANQGSEA. The CDR3 spans 13 residues. Trimming took off 7 bases at V and 2 bases at J, with 12 bases between the two ends. The CDR3 nucleotides read TGCAGCGCCATCGAAGGACCCTACAATGAGCAGTTCTTC. Translating it yields CSAIEGPYNEQFF.

The chain combines TRBV5-1 with TRBJ1-2; tentative D call: TRBD1 (6 bases). CDR3 size: 14 residues. Germline loops: CDR1 SGHRS, CDR2 YFSETQ. Deletions cut 2 bases from V and 6 bases from J, with 14 bases between. CDR3 loop: CASSLIHNRDGYTF. CDR3 bases: TGCGCCAGCAGCTTAATTCATAACAGGGATGGCTACACCTTC.

Note on this clone: A much larger clonotype is one base distant, so this may be a read error. The V call is TRBV2, the J call TRBJ1-5, with D unresolved. Germline assignment: CDR1 SNHLY and CDR2 FYNNEI. The CDR3 length is 13 residues. V shed 6 bases and J shed 2 bases, with 8 bases lying between them. CDR3 amino acids: CASSRRGNQPQHF. The DNA of the CDR3 is TGTGCCAGCAGCAGACGGGGCAATCAGCCCCAGCATTTT.

CDR3 nucleotide sequence: TGCAGTCTCGACGGGGCGATTAATAGCAATCAGCCCCAGCATTTT. Protein sequence: CSLDGAINSNQPQHF. The chain couples TRBV29-1 to TRBJ1-5, with a tentative D call TRBD1 (5 bases). CDR1 and CDR2 (germline): SQVTM, ANQGSEA. The CDR3 has 15 residues.

V gene TRBV7-2 combines with J gene TRBJ1-6; D is uncertain. Trimming pared 4 bases from V and 7 bases from J, leaving 8 bases between. The CDR3 is made up of 13 amino acids. CDR1 and CDR2 from the germline V gene are SGHTA and FQGNSA. This chain's CDR3 is CASSSSGNSPLHF. CDR3 coding DNA: TGTGCCAGCAGCTCCTCGGGAAATTCACCCCTCCACTTT.

The rearrangement uses TRBV19 and TRBJ1-4; possible D gene TRBD1, 5 bases. V was shortened by 6 bases and J by 8 bases, with 16 bases between the two germline ends. The CDR3 consists of 14 residues. The germline V gene encodes CDR1 LNHDA and CDR2 SQIVND (reference sequence). The CDR3 region has the DNA TGTGCCAGTAGCCCGGGATCTCGGGGCGAAAAACTGTTTTTT. Translated, it gives CASSPGSRGEKLFF.

The chain uses TRBV10-2 and TRBJ2-3; D is unresolved. This CDR3 region has 12 residues. The V gene's germline CDR1 is WSHSY and CDR2 SAAADI. The germline V and J ends were trimmed by 7 bases and 2 bases, with 7 bases remaining between them. The CDR3 region has the DNA TGCGCCAGCAAGACAAACACAGATACGCAGTATTTT. This translates into CASKTNTDTQYF.

This clone was seen just once. The chain is built from TRBV7-9 and TRBJ2-3; 11 positions match TRBD1. Unmatched junction bases numbered 5, after V lost 5 bases and J lost 4 bases. CDR1 and CDR2 (germline): SEHNR, FQNEAQ (reference sequence). The CDR3 is 15 amino acids. CDR3 nucleotides: TGTGCCAGCAGCCTAGGGACAGGGGGACCAGATACGCAGTATTTT. Amino acid sequence: CASSLGTGGPDTQYF. Looking up the rest from reference TRBV7-9 and TRBJ2-3 gives the full variable domain: DTGVSQNPRHKITKRGQNVTFRCDPISEHNRLYWYRQTLGQGPEFLTYFQNEAQLEKSRLLSDRFSAERPKGSFSTLEIQRTEQGDSAMYLCASSLGTGGPDTQYFGPGTRLTVL.

This clone was counted a few times. This sequence joins TRBV5-1 and TRBJ2-3; the match to TRBD1 covers 8 bases. Trimming removed 1 base from V and 2 bases from J; junction bases left unmatched: 3. This CDR3 contains 15 residues. From germline, CDR1 is SGHRS and CDR2 YFSETQ. The CDR3 region has the DNA TGCGCCAGCAGCTTGCCAGGGGGCATCACAGATACGCAGTATTTT. It translates to CASSLPGGITDTQYF.

A word on this clone: This may come from a read error, since a much larger clone is one base off. This chain uses TRBV10-3 with TRBJ2-5, with D perhaps matching TRBD2 (6 bases). Germline loops: CDR1 ENHRY, CDR2 SYGVKD. This CDR3 comprises 12 residues. Trimming removed 8 bases from V and 3 bases from J, with 10 bases in between. The CDR3 loop is CAIGTGEETQYF. Written as DNA, the CDR3 is TGTGCCATCGGGACGGGAGAAGAGACCCAGTACTTC.

The chain carries TRBV2 and TRBJ2-5; TRBD2 might be the D (6 bases). Germline assignment: CDR1 SNHLY and CDR2 FYNNEI. Between the trimmed V and J ends, which lost 6 bases and 0 bases, there was a span of 20 bases. The CDR3 runs 17 residues. For the CDR3, the DNA is TGTGCCAGCAGGGGCCCTAGGGTAGCGGTGTACCAAGAGACCCAGTACTTC. Translated, it gives CASRGPRVAVYQETQYF.

In the case of this clone: The same CDR3 is also encoded by other DNA sequences in this sample. DNA of the CDR3: TGTGCCAGCTCACCGGCTAGGGCCAGCAATCAGCCCCAGCATTTT. Its translation: CASSPARASNQPQHF. The chain carries TRBV18 and TRBJ1-5; D ambiguous. Trimming left V 3 bases short and J 1 base short, with 10 bases between. The CDR3 is made up of 15 amino acids. Germline CDR1 reads KGHSH; CDR2 reads LQKENI.

The rearrangement joins TRBV7-9 to TRBJ2-7, with TRBD2 matching 13 bases. Germline lookup yields CDR1 SEHNR and CDR2 FQNEAQ (reference sequence). Losses at the gene ends were 1 base for V and 2 bases for J; bases not matched to a gene: 2. CDR3 length: 16 residues. The DNA of the CDR3 is TGTGCCAGCAGCTTAGATGGGACTAGCGGGGCCTACGAGCAGTACTTC. Its translation: CASSLDGTSGAYEQYF.

The chain couples TRBV6-6 to TRBJ1-2, with TRBD1 identical over 12 bases. V gave up 9 bases and J gave up 7 bases; unmatched junction bases: 9. The germline V gene has CDR1 MNHNY and CDR2 SVGAGI (reference sequence). This CDR3 comprises 14 residues. For the CDR3, the DNA is TGTGCCAGTGAGCGAGGGACAGGGGGCGTTGGCTACACCTTC. Amino acids: CASERGTGGVGYTF.

The CDR3 DNA follows: TGTGCCGCCAGCCGCGAGGGACAGGGGAATTCACCCCTCCACTTT. Residues: CAASREGQGNSPLHF. The chain employs TRBV10-3 and TRBJ1-6, with 10 bases that match TRBD1. CDR1 and CDR2 (germline): ENHRY, SYGVKD. Trimming removed 11 bases from V and 7 bases from J; junction bases left unmatched: 11. CDR3 length: 15 amino acids.

The rearrangement joins TRBV7-9 to TRBJ2-7, with 12 positions matching TRBD2. V lost 4 bases, J lost 5 bases, and 6 bases stayed unmatched. The CDR3 is 15 residues long. Germline assignment: CDR1 SEHNR and CDR2 FQNEAQ (reference sequence). This CDR3 reads CASSSSSGGANEQYF. The CDR3 DNA follows: TGTGCCAGCAGCTCGTCTAGCGGGGGGGCAAACGAGCAGTACTTC.

This chain joins TRBV10-3 and TRBJ2-7; 8 bases are a match to TRBD2. The CDR3 is made up of 16 amino acids. The V gene's germline CDR1 is ENHRY and CDR2 SYGVKD. V was pared by 2 bases and J by 0 bases, with 6 bases of the junction left unmatched. In DNA form, the CDR3 reads TGTGCCATCAGTGAGCGGGAGGGCCGGGGCTCCTACGAGCAGTACTTC. Protein product: CAISEREGRGSYEQYF.

The chain combines TRBV11-2 with TRBJ1-3; D is undetermined. The ends were cut back, 0 bases at V and 3 bases at J, with 6 bases in the middle. The germline gives CDR1 SGHAT, CDR2 FQNNGV. The CDR3 spans 14 residues. Here the CDR3 reads CASSLEPVGNTIYF. The CDR3 bases are TGTGCCAGCAGCTTAGAACCCGTTGGAAACACCATATATTTT.

This clone has just a few counts. The chain links TRBV2 to TRBJ2-2; no definite D call. This CDR3 spans 12 amino acids. The V and J ends lost 4 bases and 11 bases respectively, with 11 bases between them. Germline values: CDR1 SNHLY, CDR2 FYNNEI. CDR3 sequence (DNA): TGTGCCAGCAGTGGGGATCGACGCGAGCTGTTTTTT. It translates to CASSGDRRELFF.